One sample yielded the 13 T cell receptor beta chains listed below, sequenced in a study of blood T cell repertoires in COVID-19. Clones were read by immunoSEQ multiplex PCR, and TCRdb kept only the in-frame ones, dropping some. This sample has 130,000 to 150,000 clones; roughly 84% occur once, and the top ten carry 5.8%. Sequenced: PBMCs or T cells enriched from blood (not recorded which). These receptors originate from a woman aged 50 to 60 who had been exposed to COVID-19.

This clone came up a few times. J is TRBJ2-5 and V is TRBV13; 7 nucleotides agree with TRBD2. Germline V gene data show CDR1 as PRHDT and CDR2 as FYEKMQ (reference sequence). The length of the CDR3 is 14 residues. The trim removed 3 bases at V and 2 bases at J, leaving 3 bases unmatched. The CDR3 region is CASSFGGVQETQYF. The CDR3 coding sequence is TGTGCCAGCAGCTTTGGGGGGGTACAAGAGACCCAGTACTTC.

The chain is built from TRBV9 and TRBJ1-6, with 12 bases aligning to TRBD1. J was trimmed by 6 bases and V by 4 bases; bases with no gene match: 14. The CDR3 runs to 19 residues. Germline V gene data show CDR1 as SGDLS and CDR2 as YYNGEE. CDR3: CASSPFMGQGALGNSPLHF. The CDR3 coding sequence is TGTGCCAGCAGCCCGTTCATGGGACAGGGGGCTTTGGGTAATTCACCCCTCCACTTT.

This clone was counted once. This chain joins TRBV4-2 and TRBJ1-5; D uncertain. The V and J ends lost 0 bases and 7 bases respectively, with 10 bases between them. Germline V gives CDR1 LGHNA, CDR2 YNFKEQ. The CDR3 totals 14 residues. This CDR3 reads CASSQEVGDQPQHF. CDR3 in DNA: TGTGCCAGCAGCCAAGAAGTTGGAGACCAGCCCCAGCATTTT.

This rearrangement joins TRBV27 to TRBJ2-7; 7 positions match TRBD2. CDR1 is MNHEY and CDR2 is SMNVEV in the germline V gene (reference sequence). This CDR3 contains 16 residues. Trimming cost V 5 bases and J 4 bases; bases outside gene matches: 14. CDR3 sequence (DNA): TGTGCCAGCAGTCGACCCTTGGGGGAGGGCGGGTACGAGCAGTACTTC. Amino acid sequence: CASSRPLGEGGYEQYF.

The chain recombines TRBV10-3 with TRBJ1-5; tentative D call: TRBD1 (5 bases). CDR3 size: 15 residues. CDR1 and CDR2 from the germline V gene are ENHRY and SYGVKD. V was pared by 0 bases and J by 6 bases, with 12 bases between. The DNA of the CDR3 is TGTGCCATCAGTGAGTCTGGAGGGGTGGGTCAGCCCCAGCATTTT. Amino acid sequence: CAISESGGVGQPQHF.

The V call is TRBV6-5, the J call TRBJ1-2; TRBD1 might be the D (5 bases). The CDR3 covers 12 residues. Germline CDR1 MNHEY, CDR2 SVGAGI. Trimming shortened V by 6 bases and J by 4 bases, and 9 bases separated the two germline ends. The CDR3 DNA is TGTGCCAGCAGGGAGGGGTCCTATGGCTACACCTTC. Encoded protein: CASREGSYGYTF.

The rearrangement uses TRBV9 and TRBJ2-7; D may be TRBD1 (5 bases). CDR1 is SGDLS, CDR2 YYNGEE, per germline. The CDR3 extends over 18 amino acids. The germline V and J ends were trimmed by 0 bases and 2 bases, with 21 bases remaining between them. CDR3 sequence reads: CASSVAPAGSTDAYEQYF. CDR3 in DNA: TGTGCCAGCAGCGTAGCCCCTGCAGGGTCGACGGATGCCTACGAGCAGTACTTC.

This clone was found once. This chain links TRBV29-1 with TRBJ1-1; D not resolved. The CDR3 has 12 residues. Trimming stripped 1 base from V and 3 bases from J, with 6 bases between. The germline V gene has CDR1 SQVTM and CDR2 ANQGSEA. CDR3 DNA sequence: TGCAGCGTTGAAGCAGGCTACACTGAAGCTTTCTTT. Its protein product is CSVEAGYTEAFF.

The chain carries TRBV5-1 and TRBJ2-7; a weak D match, TRBD1 (6 bases). V lost 5 bases to trimming and J lost 5 bases, with 17 bases between them. The germline gives CDR1 SGHRS, CDR2 YFSETQ. The CDR3 covers 14 residues. This chain's CDR3 is CASRLGWGRDEQYF. The CDR3 coding sequence is TGCGCCAGCAGGCTGGGATGGGGGCGCGACGAGCAGTACTTC.

Only a few counts were recorded for this clone. The chain carries TRBV24-1 and TRBJ2-1; tentative D call: TRBD2 (6 bases). With 7 bases removed from V and 0 bases from J, the gap between germline ends came to 15 bases. The CDR3 is 16 residues long. Germline loops: CDR1 KGHDR, CDR2 SFDVKD. Here the CDR3 reads CATSLGSGSSYNEQFF. The CDR3 DNA sequence: TGTGCCACCAGCCTCGGGAGTGGAAGCTCCTACAATGAGCAGTTCTTC.

This sequence joins TRBV27 and TRBJ2-5; TRBD2 aligns across 9 bases. The CDR3 covers 17 residues. J lost 4 bases, V lost 0 bases, and 9 bases had no gene match. Germline V lookup: CDR1 MNHEY, CDR2 SMNVEV (reference sequence). CDR3 nucleotides: TGTGCCAGCAGTTTATCAGGCGGGAGGGCCCTCGGAGAGACCCAGTACTTC. The encoded protein is CASSLSGGRALGETQYF.

The chain combines TRBV7-2 with TRBJ2-5; 7 bases agree with TRBD2. Trimming removed 3 bases from V and 1 base from J; junction bases left unmatched: 5. From germline, CDR1 is SGHTA and CDR2 FQGNSA. The CDR3 covers 15 residues. This CDR3 reads CASSLSGARQETQYF. CDR3 DNA sequence: TGTGCCAGCAGCTTGAGCGGGGCCCGCCAAGAGACCCAGTACTTC.

This clone was counted a single time. The chain employs TRBV9 and TRBJ1-3, with 7 bases matching TRBD1. V gave up 3 bases and J gave up 4 bases; unmatched junction bases: 7. The CDR3 sequence is 15 residues long. Germline assignment: CDR1 SGDLS and CDR2 YYNGEE. The CDR3 here is CASSGTGAGGNTIYF. Here the CDR3 DNA reads TGTGCCAGCAGCGGAACAGGGGCTGGAGGAAACACCATATATTTT. Full variable domain (missing parts from reference TRBV9 and TRBJ1-3): DSGVTQTPKHLITATGQRVTLRCSPRSGDLSVYWYQQSLDQGLQFLIQYYNGEERAKGNILERFSAQQFPDLHSELNLSSLELGDSALYFCASSGTGAGGNTIYFGEGSWLTVV.